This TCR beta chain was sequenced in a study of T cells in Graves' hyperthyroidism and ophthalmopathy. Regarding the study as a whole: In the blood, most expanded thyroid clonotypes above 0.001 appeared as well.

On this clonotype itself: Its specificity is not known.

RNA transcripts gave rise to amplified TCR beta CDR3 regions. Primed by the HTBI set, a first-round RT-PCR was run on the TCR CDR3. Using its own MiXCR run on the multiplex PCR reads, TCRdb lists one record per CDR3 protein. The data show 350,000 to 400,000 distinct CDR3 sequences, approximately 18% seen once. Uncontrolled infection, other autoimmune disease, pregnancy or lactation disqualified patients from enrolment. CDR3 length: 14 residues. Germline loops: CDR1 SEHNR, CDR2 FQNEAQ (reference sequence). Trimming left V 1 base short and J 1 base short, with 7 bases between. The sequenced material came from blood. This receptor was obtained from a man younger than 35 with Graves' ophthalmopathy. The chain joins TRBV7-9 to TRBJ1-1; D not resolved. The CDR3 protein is CASSLERRNTEAFF. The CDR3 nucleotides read TGTGCCAGCAGCTTAGAACGAAGGAACACTGAAGCTTTCTTT.